This T cell receptor (beta chain) was obtained from a study of blood T cell repertoires in COVID-19. V was cut by 6 bases and J by 6 bases, with 10 bases left in between. Germline V CDR1 and CDR2: MGHDK, SYGVNS. The CDR3 runs to 12 residues. Only in-frame clones appear in the TCRdb table, and some are missing; sequencing was by immunoSEQ multiplex PCR. Of around 310,000 clones in the sample, nearly 90% are singletons; the top ten hold almost 9.5%. Recruitment covered about two dozen US areas and drew participants whose ages spanned about 18 to 90 years. Cohorts were assigned according to the clinical history that participants reported.

What was sequenced was PBMCs or T cells enriched from blood (not recorded which). This rearrangement joins TRBV25-1 to TRBJ2-3; D call uncertain. The receptor comes from a woman aged 25-40 years who had recovered from COVID-19. CDR3 in amino acids: CASRRPDDTQYF. The CDR3 bases are TGTGCCAGCAGGCGGCCTGATGATACGCAGTATTTT.